These 2 T cell receptor beta chains were all obtained from the same sample, sequenced in a study of T cell clonality in common variable immunodeficiency. Assay: immunoSEQ multiplex PCR; the TCRdb copy retains only in-frame clones and omits some. The profile covers tens of thousands of clones, none occurring a single time. Sequenced: peripheral blood mononuclear cells. The receptors were sampled from a person aged 18 to 70 in good health.

This clone came up many times. The read finishes 3 residues shy of the CDR3 end, and the germline J gene is used to complete it. The rearrangement uses TRBV5-6 and TRBJ2-7; D remains ambiguous. Germline assignment: CDR1 SGHDT and CDR2 YYEEEE. Trimming removed 0 bases from V and 6 bases from J, with 13 bases in between. The CDR3 loop spans 14 amino acids. The sequenced CDR3 bases are TGTGCCAGCAGCTTGGGCAGGCGAACTGGCGAG. Amino acid sequence: CASSLGRRTGE. The CDR3 in full is CASSLGRRTGEQYF.

This clone was seen many times. From the germline J gene comes the end of the CDR3, since the read stops 3 residues before it. The chain has TRBV2 and TRBJ1-2; D is possibly TRBD1 (5 bases). Germline CDR1 reads SNHLY; CDR2 reads FYNNEI. The CDR3 contains 13 residues. Trimming shortened V by 1 base and J by 5 bases, and 8 bases separated the two germline ends. CDR3 residues: CASSEVGGYGYTF. CDR3 bases read: TGTGCCAGCAGTGAAGTCGGGGGGTATGGC.